A selection of T cell receptor beta chains follows, all from one sample in a study of blood T cell repertoires in COVID-19. Assay: immunoSEQ multiplex PCR; the TCRdb copy retains only in-frame clones and omits some. The sample holds around 300,000 clones, around 85% seen once. The sequencing input was peripheral blood. These receptors were collected from a woman in her forties or fifties with active or convalescent COVID-19. CDR3s include the opening cysteine and the closing phenylalanine or tryptophan. Each record gives: V gene, clone size, D gene, J gene, CDR3 DNA, CDR3 protein. D genes are given only for firm matches. Clone size is stated in some rows and not others, as once, few, many or a class when expanded.

v_gene: TRBV7-7; abundance: .; d_gene: TRBD2; j_gene: TRBJ2-3; CDR3nt: TGTGCCAGCAGCTCCGGACTAGCGGGAGTATCCGATACGCAGTATTTT; CDR3aa: CASSSGLAGVSDTQYF
v_gene: TRBV29-1; abundance: .; d_gene: .; j_gene: TRBJ2-1; CDR3nt: TGCAGCGCCGCTCGGAGGGGACAGATCCCCCCCGGGCAGTTCTTC; CDR3aa: CSAARRGQIPPGQFF
v_gene: TRBV9; abundance: .; d_gene: .; j_gene: TRBJ2-3; CDR3nt: TGTGCCAGCAGCGTAGATCGGTCCTCCGGGCGGAGGGGTTTGGATACGCAGTATTTT; CDR3aa: CASSVDRSSGRRGLDTQYF
v_gene: TRBV25-1; abundance: .; d_gene: .; j_gene: TRBJ1-5; CDR3nt: TGTGCCAGCACGCGGGGGGATCAGCCCCAGCATTTT; CDR3aa: CASTRGDQPQHF
v_gene: TRBV7-9; abundance: .; d_gene: .; j_gene: TRBJ1-3; CDR3nt: TGTGCCAGCAGCTTAGTGACAGCTGGAAACACCATATATTTT; CDR3aa: CASSLVTAGNTIYF
v_gene: TRBV18; abundance: .; d_gene: TRBD1; j_gene: TRBJ2-1; CDR3nt: TGTGCCAGCTCACCACAGCGAAGACAGGGTTACAATGAGCAGTTCTTC; CDR3aa: CASSPQRRQGYNEQFF
v_gene: TRBV19; abundance: .; d_gene: TRBD1; j_gene: TRBJ2-1; CDR3nt: TGTGCCAGTAGTATCTCCGGGACAGGGGGCATCTATGAGCAGTTCTTC; CDR3aa: CASSISGTGGIYEQFF
v_gene: TRBV5-6; abundance: .; d_gene: TRBD1; j_gene: TRBJ2-7; CDR3nt: TGTGCCAGCAGCACCGGGACAGGGGTTCACGAGCAGTACTTC; CDR3aa: CASSTGTGVHEQYF
v_gene: TRBV10-3; abundance: .; d_gene: .; j_gene: TRBJ2-7; CDR3nt: TGTGCCATCAGTGAGTACCGAAATAGCTACGAGCAGTACTTC; CDR3aa: CAISEYRNSYEQYF
v_gene: TRBV9; abundance: .; d_gene: .; j_gene: TRBJ2-1; CDR3nt: TGTGCCAGCAGCGTAGGAGCGAGCTCCTACAATGAGCAGTTCTTC; CDR3aa: CASSVGASSYNEQFF
v_gene: TRBV15; abundance: .; d_gene: .; j_gene: TRBJ1-2; CDR3nt: TGTGCCACCAGCAGCAGCGGCGGGGACCGGAGGAGGGATGGCTACACCTTC; CDR3aa: CATSSSGGDRRRDGYTF
v_gene: TRBV5-4; abundance: once; d_gene: TRBD2; j_gene: TRBJ2-5; CDR3nt: TGTGCCAGCACCGGGGGGAGCGGAAGAGGCGAGACCCAGTACTTC; CDR3aa: CASTGGSGRGETQYF
v_gene: TRBV5-6; abundance: .; d_gene: .; j_gene: TRBJ1-2; CDR3nt: TGTGCCAGCAGCTTGGTGTACCCTGGCGGCTACACCTTC; CDR3aa: CASSLVYPGGYTF
v_gene: TRBV12-3/TRBV12-4; abundance: .; d_gene: TRBD2; j_gene: TRBJ2-7; CDR3nt: TGTGCCAGCAGTTGGGGCAGGGAGGGCGAGCAGTACTTC; CDR3aa: CASSWGREGEQYF
v_gene: TRBV7-2; abundance: .; d_gene: .; j_gene: TRBJ1-1; CDR3nt: TGTGCCAGCAGCGTGGGAGGGCCACTGAACACTGAAGCTTTCTTT; CDR3aa: CASSVGGPLNTEAFF
v_gene: TRBV10-3; abundance: .; d_gene: TRBD1; j_gene: TRBJ2-2; CDR3nt: TGTGCCATCAGTGAGTCGCCAGGGGGCAACACCGGGGAGCTGTTTTTT; CDR3aa: CAISESPGGNTGELFF
v_gene: TRBV18; abundance: .; d_gene: .; j_gene: TRBJ2-2; CDR3nt: TGTGCCAGCTCACCGACCACTAGCCCCACCGGGGAGCTGTTTTTT; CDR3aa: CASSPTTSPTGELFF
v_gene: TRBV30; abundance: .; d_gene: TRBD2; j_gene: TRBJ2-2; CDR3nt: TGTGCCTGGAGTGGGCTAGCGGGTAACACCGGGGAGCTGTTTTTT; CDR3aa: CAWSGLAGNTGELFF
v_gene: TRBV12-5; abundance: .; d_gene: TRBD1; j_gene: TRBJ1-5; CDR3nt: TGTGCTAGTGGGATCGGGACAGTGAGGCAGCCCCAGCATTTT; CDR3aa: CASGIGTVRQPQHF
v_gene: TRBV18; abundance: .; d_gene: .; j_gene: TRBJ1-1; CDR3nt: TGTGCCAGCTCACCCTTGGACCTCGACGGGAGGTACACTGAAGCTTTCTTT; CDR3aa: CASSPLDLDGRYTEAFF
v_gene: TRBV27; abundance: .; d_gene: TRBD2; j_gene: TRBJ2-3; CDR3nt: TGTGCCAGCAGCGGGACTAGCGGCACAGATACGCAGTATTTT; CDR3aa: CASSGTSGTDTQYF
v_gene: TRBV27; abundance: .; d_gene: TRBD2; j_gene: TRBJ2-2; CDR3nt: TGTGCCAGCAGTGGGGCGCTAGCGGAGGCGGACGGGGAGCTGTTTTTT; CDR3aa: CASSGALAEADGELFF
v_gene: TRBV3-1/TRBV3-2; abundance: once; d_gene: TRBD2; j_gene: TRBJ2-1; CDR3nt: TGTGCCAGCAGCCAAGTGGGAGGGGCCGGGGGTGAGCAGTTCTTC; CDR3aa: CASSQVGGAGGEQFF
v_gene: TRBV30; abundance: .; d_gene: .; j_gene: TRBJ2-7; CDR3nt: TGTGCCTGGAGTCCGCACTTGGGACACTTTAATCCCTACGAGCAGTACTTC; CDR3aa: CAWSPHLGHFNPYEQYF